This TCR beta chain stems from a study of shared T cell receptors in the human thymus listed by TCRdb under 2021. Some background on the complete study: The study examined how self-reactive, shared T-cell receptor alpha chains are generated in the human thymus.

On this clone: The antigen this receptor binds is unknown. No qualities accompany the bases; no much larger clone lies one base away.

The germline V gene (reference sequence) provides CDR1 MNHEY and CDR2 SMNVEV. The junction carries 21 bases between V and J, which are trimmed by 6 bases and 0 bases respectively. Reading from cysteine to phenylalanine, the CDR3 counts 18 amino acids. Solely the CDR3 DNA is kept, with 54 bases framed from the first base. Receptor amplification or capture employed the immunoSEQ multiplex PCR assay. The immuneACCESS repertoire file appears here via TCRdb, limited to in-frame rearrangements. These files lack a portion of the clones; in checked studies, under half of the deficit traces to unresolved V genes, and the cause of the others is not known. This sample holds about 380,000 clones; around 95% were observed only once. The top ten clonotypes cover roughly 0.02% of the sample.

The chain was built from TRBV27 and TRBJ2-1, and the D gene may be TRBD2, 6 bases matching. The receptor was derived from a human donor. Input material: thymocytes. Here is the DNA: TGTGCCAGCAGACGGCCCGGGACTGCCCTTAGCTCCTACAATGAGCAGTTCTTC. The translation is CASRRPGTALSSYNEQFF.